One sample yielded the 19 T cell receptor beta chains listed below, sequenced in a study of blood T cell repertoires in COVID-19. Sequencing used immunoSEQ multiplex PCR; TCRdb keeps in-frame clones, though not all of them. Altogether 65,000 to 90,000 clones are present, approximately 79% being singletons, with the ten largest covering roughly 15%. The sequenced sample was peripheral blood. The receptor set was obtained from a man between 65 and 85 years old with active or convalescent COVID-19.

This chain uses TRBV6-5 with TRBJ1-5; 7 bases map to TRBD1. The CDR3 covers 13 residues. The V segment lost 6 bases and the J segment 11 bases; nucleotides outside the gene matches: 10. Germline V gives CDR1 MNHEY, CDR2 SVGAGI. CDR3 nucleotides: TGTGCCAGCAGGAGGGGACAGTCACTGGCCCAGCATTTT. It translates to CASRRGQSLAQHF.

This clone was counted a few times. The chain recombines TRBV27 with TRBJ1-1; D is undetermined. Trimming took 5 bases from V and 1 from J, leaving 14 bases between them. In germline, CDR1 is MNHEY, CDR2 SMNVEV (reference sequence). The CDR3 length is 15 residues. CDR3 coding DNA: TGTGCCAGCAGTCCCCGCGGAGGGAAGAACACTGAAGCTTTCTTT. It yields the protein CASSPRGGKNTEAFF.

V gene TRBV24-1 combines with J gene TRBJ2-3; possible D gene TRBD2, 5 bases. From germline, CDR1 is KGHDR and CDR2 SFDVKD. V lost 4 bases and J 4 bases, leaving 14 bases between the germline ends. The CDR3 length is 15 residues. The CDR3 is CATSDPTSVSDTQYF. CDR3 nucleotides: TGTGCCACCAGTGACCCTACTAGTGTTTCAGATACGCAGTATTTT.

This clone was seen more than once but under ten times. The V and J genes are TRBV27 and TRBJ2-2; D is undetermined. Germline V gene sequence: CDR1 MNHEY, CDR2 SMNVEV (reference sequence). Deletions cut 6 bases from V and 5 bases from J, with 7 bases between. CDR3 length: 12 residues. The CDR3 reads CASSFLTGELFF. CDR3 DNA: TGTGCCAGCAGCTTCCTAACCGGGGAGCTGTTTTTT.

This chain uses TRBV6-1 with TRBJ2-3; TRBD2 aligns across 7 bases. The J segment lost 3 bases and the V segment lost 2 bases, leaving 11 bases of the junction unmatched. This CDR3 region has 17 residues. CDR1 and CDR2 (germline): MNHNS, SASEGT. CDR3 region: CASSEMGGARATDTQYF. CDR3 coding DNA: TGTGCCAGCAGTGAAATGGGAGGGGCGCGAGCAACAGATACGCAGTATTTT.

The chain is built from TRBV30 and TRBJ1-1; D call uncertain. Trimming stripped 2 bases from V and 0 bases from J, with 4 bases between. Germline V lookup: CDR1 GTSNPN, CDR2 SVGIG (reference sequence). The CDR3 totals 12 residues. The CDR3 sequence is CAWSRVNTEAFF. DNA of the CDR3: TGTGCCTGGAGTCGAGTGAACACTGAAGCTTTCTTT.

This clone has a count of ten or more. The same CDR3 is also encoded by other DNA sequences in this sample. The V and J genes are TRBV29-1 and TRBJ1-2; 8 bases fit TRBD1. The CDR3 consists of 12 residues. The J segment lost 3 bases and the V segment lost 6 bases, leaving 3 bases of the junction unmatched. Germline lookup yields CDR1 SQVTM and CDR2 ANQGSEA. This chain's CDR3 is CSVGTGDYGYTF. The CDR3 bases are TGCAGCGTGGGGACAGGAGACTATGGCTACACCTTC. Complete variable domain (other parts from reference TRBV29-1 and TRBJ1-2): SAVISQKPSRDICQRGTSLTIQCQVDSQVTMMFWYRQQPGQSLTLIATANQGSEATYESGFVIDKFPISRPNLTFSTLTVSNMSPEDSSIYLCSVGTGDYGYTFGSGTRLTVV.

The rearrangement joins TRBV13 to TRBJ1-3; TRBD1 aligns across 7 bases. CDR1 is PRHDT, CDR2 FYEKMQ, per germline (reference sequence). The ends lost 5 bases at V and 3 bases at J; junction bases unmatched: 4. The CDR3 consists of 14 residues. The CDR3 loop is CASSRRDSGNTIYF. CDR3 nucleotides: TGTGCCAGCAGCCGGAGGGACAGTGGAAACACCATATATTTT.

The chain has TRBV19 and TRBJ2-7, with TRBD1 matching 8 bases. The CDR3 is made up of 14 amino acids. V shed 6 bases, J shed 1 base, and the junction held 5 bases outside the gene matches. Germline V CDR1 and CDR2: LNHDA, SQIVND (reference sequence). The CDR3: CASRAGQASYEQYF. The CDR3 coding sequence is TGTGCCAGTAGGGCGGGACAGGCATCCTACGAGCAGTACTTC.

The CDR3 nucleotides are TGTGCCAGCAGCCCCACCGGACAGTCTAATTCACCCCTCCACTTT. As protein: CASSPTGQSNSPLHF. The chain recombines TRBV7-3 with TRBJ1-6; D possibly corresponds to TRBD1 (6 bases). This CDR3 is built from 15 residues. Per the germline V gene, CDR1 is SGHTA and CDR2 is FQGTGA. The ends were cut back, 5 bases at V and 6 bases at J, with 14 bases in the middle.

Here the CDR3 DNA reads TGCGCCAGCAGCCAAGGGAGAGATACGCAGTATTTT. Translating gives CASSQGRDTQYF. The V call is TRBV5-1, the J call TRBJ2-3, with D possibly TRBD2 on 5 matching bases. The V gene lost 4 bases and the J gene lost 5 bases, with 8 bases spanning the gap. This CDR3 contains 12 residues. CDR1 is SGHRS and CDR2 is YFSETQ in the germline V gene.

The chain is built from TRBV2 and TRBJ1-1; D not certain. V was pared by 6 bases and J by 4 bases, with 12 bases between. Per the germline V gene, CDR1 is SNHLY and CDR2 is FYNNEI. The CDR3 is 13 residues long. The CDR3 loop reads CASSLGLGTEAFF. The CDR3 bases are TGTGCCAGCAGCCTCGGTCTCGGCACTGAAGCTTTCTTT.

CDR3 loop: CASSLGGRTETEAFF. The CDR3 nucleotides are TGTGCCAGCAGCTTAGGTGGGCGGACAGAGACTGAAGCTTTCTTT. V is TRBV7-9 and J is TRBJ1-1; TRBD1 is a possible D gene (6 bases). V dropped 1 base and J dropped 5 bases, with 14 bases sitting between them. Germline V lookup: CDR1 SEHNR, CDR2 FQNEAQ (reference sequence). The CDR3 length is 15 residues.

The chain couples TRBV19 to TRBJ1-5; no definite D call. V gave up 5 bases and J gave up 1 base, with 15 bases separating them. The CDR3 extends over 16 amino acids. Per the germline V gene, CDR1 is LNHDA and CDR2 is SQIVND (reference sequence). CDR3 DNA: TGTGCCAGTAGTTTCATACTGACGGGGAGCAATCAGCCCCAGCATTTT. Translating it yields CASSFILTGSNQPQHF.

The chain is built from TRBV3-1 (or the pseudogene TRBV3-2) and TRBJ2-2; TRBD2 matches at 9 bases. V lost 1 base and J lost 5; bases outside the gene matches: 5. Per germline, CDR1 LGHDT and CDR2 YNNKEL (reference sequence). The CDR3 runs to 16 residues. The CDR3 coding sequence is TGTGCCAGCAGCCAAGGAGCGGGGGGCCTAACCGGGGAGCTGTTTTTT. Translated, it gives CASSQGAGGLTGELFF.

The rearrangement links TRBV30 to TRBJ2-3; 9 nucleotides agree with TRBD2. This CDR3 is 16 amino acids long. The germline CDR1 and CDR2 sequences are GTSNPN and SVGIG (reference sequence). J lost 0 bases, V lost 7 bases, and 11 bases had no gene match. The CDR3: CAFLRRGGGSTDTQYF. As DNA, the CDR3 is TGTGCCTTCCTTCGCCGCGGGGGGGGTAGCACAGATACGCAGTATTTT.

This clone was recorded only once. The chain is built from TRBV28 and TRBJ2-7; TRBD1 is a possible D gene (5 bases). This CDR3 is 13 amino acids long. CDR1 is MDHEN, CDR2 SYDVKM, per germline. V shed 8 bases and J shed 2 bases, with 13 bases lying between them. DNA for the CDR3: TGTGCCAGCCGACACGGACACCCCTACGAGCAGTACTTC. It is translated as CASRHGHPYEQYF. The complete variable domain, with remaining parts taken from reference TRBV28 and TRBJ2-7, reads DVKVTQSSRYLVKRTGEKVFLECVQDMDHENMFWYRQDPGLGLRLIYFSYDVKMKEKGDIPEGYSVSREKKERFSLILESASTNQTSMYLCASRHGHPYEQYFGPGTRLTVT.

The chain couples TRBV6-1 to TRBJ2-1, with TRBD1 identical over 8 bases. V was clipped by 3 bases and J by 14 bases; unmatched bases: 9. Germline lookup yields CDR1 MNHNS and CDR2 SASEGT. This CDR3 contains 13 residues. The CDR3 DNA is TGTGCCAGCAGTGACAGGGGGCCCTCTTCGAAGTTCTTC. It translates to CASSDRGPSSKFF.

The chain links TRBV5-8 to TRBJ2-7; D is possibly TRBD2 (5 bases). Trimming removed 6 bases from V and 0 bases from J, with 16 bases in between. Looked up from germline, CDR1 is SGHTS and CDR2 is YDEGEE. CDR3 length: 15 residues. The CDR3 loop is CASNPGSFSSYEQYF. The CDR3, as DNA: TGTGCCAGCAACCCGGGATCTTTCAGCTCCTACGAGCAGTACTTC.